This is a list of T cell receptor beta chains from one sample in a study of technical replicates of blood from a few donors. Profiling relied on immunoSEQ multiplex PCR, and the TCRdb table lists in-frame clones only, not all of them. The data show 75,000 to 95,000 clones, 95% seen once. The sequenced sample consisted of T cells isolated from PBMCs. The source of these receptors is a human donor in good health. Both conserved end residues are part of each CDR3. The order of the fields is CDR3 DNA, CDR3 protein, J gene, clone size, D gene, V gene. The D gene is left open where the match is weak. Some rows have no size entry. The others give once, few or many, or a class for an expanded clone.

TGTGCCAGCAGCTCTCTAGATGGTGAGCAGTTCTTC | CASSSLDGEQFF | TRBJ2-1 | . | . | TRBV7-6
TGTGCCAGCAGATATAATAGGGGTTATGGCTACACCTTC | CASRYNRGYGYTF | TRBJ1-2 | . | . | TRBV28
TGTGCCAGCCGTCCGGGACAGGGGAATCAGCCCCAGCATTTT | CASRPGQGNQPQHF | TRBJ1-5 | . | TRBD1 | TRBV28
TGTGCCAGCAGTTTGGGGGGTAGCAATCAGCCCCAGCATTTT | CASSLGGSNQPQHF | TRBJ1-5 | . | . | TRBV28
TGTGCCAGCAGTGAATTCAGGGGGAAACTCACAGATACGCAGTATTTT | CASSEFRGKLTDTQYF | TRBJ2-3 | . | TRBD1 | TRBV2
TGTGCCAGCAGGCGGGGGGGAGGATTGAACACCGGGGAGCTGTTTTTT | CASRRGGGLNTGELFF | TRBJ2-2 | . | TRBD2 | TRBV27
TGTGCCTGGAGGGGGGGTATGAACACTGAAGCTTTCTTT | CAWRGGMNTEAFF | TRBJ1-1 | . | . | TRBV30
TGTGCCAGCAGCTTGGCCAGGGCCCACCACTATGGCTACACCTTC | CASSLARAHHYGYTF | TRBJ1-2 | . | . | TRBV5-6
TGTGCCTGGAGTCTCGGAGGGAGGAACTACGAGCAGTACTTC | CAWSLGGRNYEQYF | TRBJ2-7 | once | . | TRBV30
TGTGCCTCCCGCAGGCGGGGGGCCTACTCCTACAATGAGCAGTTCTTC | CASRRRGAYSYNEQFF | TRBJ2-1 | . | TRBD2 | TRBV11-3
TGTGCCAGCAGTTTACGGACAGGGGCTAACTATGGCTACACCTTC | CASSLRTGANYGYTF | TRBJ1-2 | . | TRBD1 | TRBV28
TGCGCCAGCCTAACTCCTAAACAGGGGGCGACCTTC | CASLTPKQGATF | TRBJ1-2 | . | TRBD1 | TRBV4-1
TGTGCCAGCAGCCCCTTACAGGGAATTGAAGAGACCCAGTACTTC | CASSPLQGIEETQYF | TRBJ2-5 | . | . | TRBV6-5
TGCGCCAGCAGCCAAGATCGGAGGCAGCCCCAGCATTTT | CASSQDRRQPQHF | TRBJ1-5 | . | . | TRBV4-1
TGTGCCAGCAGGCGGACTAGCGGGATATCAGATACGCAGTATTTT | CASRRTSGISDTQYF | TRBJ2-3 | . | TRBD2 | TRBV2
TGTGCCAGCTCTCAAAAGGGACAGGGGAGCGATGGCTACACCTTC | CASSQKGQGSDGYTF | TRBJ1-2 | . | TRBD1 | TRBV18
TGTGCCACCAGCAGAGAATTTGGAGTAGGACAGGCCTTCACCTTC | CATSREFGVGQAFTF | TRBJ1-2 | . | TRBD1 | TRBV15